This T cell receptor (beta chain) originates from a study of blood T cell repertoires in COVID-19. Across the whole study: Both acute and convalescent COVID-19 samples were obtained from the United States, Italy and Spain. From T cells, B-cell-depleted T cells, or PBMCs came the material, which was cDNA or gDNA.

V dropped 2 bases and J dropped 1; count of bases not matched to a gene: 12. CDR1 SGHVS and CDR2 FQNEAQ come from the germline V gene. This CDR3 comprises 18 residues. This clone was recorded only once. Source study methods: Nucleated cell counts were estimated from reference gene primer amplification. Sequencing used immunoSEQ multiplex PCR; TCRdb keeps in-frame clones, though not all of them. The D gene and trimming were derived from the DNA, and the V and J assignments and clone size from that table. The sample shows around 62,000 clones, 93% of them seen only once. Sequencing input: peripheral blood. J is TRBJ2-5 and V is TRBV7-8; 8 nucleotides align to TRBD2. The sequence came from an older man with active COVID-19. CDR3: CASSLLFSGGGPQETQYF. CDR3 sequence (DNA): TGTGCCAGCAGCTTACTGTTCTCTGGCGGGGGGCCCCAAGAGACCCAGTACTTC.